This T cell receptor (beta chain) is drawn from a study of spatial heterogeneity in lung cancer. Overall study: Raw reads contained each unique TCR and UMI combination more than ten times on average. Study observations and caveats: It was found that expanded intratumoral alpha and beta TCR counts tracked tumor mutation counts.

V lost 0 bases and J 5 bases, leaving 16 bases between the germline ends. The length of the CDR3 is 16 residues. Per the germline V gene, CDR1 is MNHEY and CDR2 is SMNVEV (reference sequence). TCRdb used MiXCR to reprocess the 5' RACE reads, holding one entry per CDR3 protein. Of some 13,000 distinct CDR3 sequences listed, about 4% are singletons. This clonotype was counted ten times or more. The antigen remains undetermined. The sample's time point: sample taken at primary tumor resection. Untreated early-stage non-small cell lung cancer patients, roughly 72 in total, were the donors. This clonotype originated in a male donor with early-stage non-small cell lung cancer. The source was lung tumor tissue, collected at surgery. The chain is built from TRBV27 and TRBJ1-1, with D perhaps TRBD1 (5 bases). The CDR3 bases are TGTGCCAGCAGTTTATCTCCACAGGTGAAGGAAACTGAAGCTTTCTTT. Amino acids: CASSLSPQVKETEAFF.